Each of the 29 T cell receptor beta chains below was sequenced from the same sample in a study of glioma-infiltrating T cells after dendritic cell vaccination. TCRdb keeps only in-frame clones here, not all; method: immunoSEQ multiplex PCR. This sample yields nearly 85,000 clones, of which 85% to 90% are seen a single time; roughly 3.2% belongs to the top ten. The sample consisted of blood, taken before dendritic cell vaccination. These receptors came from a human donor with glioblastoma.

This chain uses TRBV5-4 with TRBJ1-1; D is uncertain. From germline, CDR1 is SGHNT and CDR2 YYREEE (reference sequence). This CDR3 contains 13 residues. The V end lost 5 bases, the J end lost 4 bases, and 12 bases lay between the germline ends. The CDR3 here is CASSMPFSTEAFF. Here the CDR3 DNA reads TGTGCCAGCAGTATGCCGTTTAGCACTGAAGCTTTCTTT.

The J gene is TRBJ1-3, the V gene TRBV6-4, with TRBD1 as a possible D gene (5 bases). The CDR3 spans 16 residues. The germline V gene has CDR1 MRHNA and CDR2 SNTAGT. Deletions cut 2 bases from V and 0 bases from J, with 11 bases between. CDR3 DNA: TGTGCCAGCAGTGACGCTCCAGGGATCTCTGGAAACACCATATATTTT. Translating it yields CASSDAPGISGNTIYF.

The V and J genes are TRBV30 and TRBJ1-5, with 9 bases identical to TRBD1. Unmatched junction bases numbered 5, after V lost 1 base and J lost 7 bases. This CDR3 comprises 14 residues. Germline V lookup: CDR1 GTSNPN, CDR2 SVGIG (reference sequence). CDR3 residues: CAWSGTGDNQPQHF. The CDR3 nucleotides are TGTGCCTGGAGTGGGACAGGGGATAACCAGCCCCAGCATTTT.

The chain couples TRBV5-1 to TRBJ2-3; D may be TRBD2 (5 bases). The CDR3 consists of 13 residues. Germline CDR1 SGHRS, CDR2 YFSETQ. V was pared by 2 bases and J by 3 bases, with 7 bases between. The CDR3 is CASSFSGTDTQYF. The CDR3 DNA sequence: TGCGCCAGCAGCTTTTCGGGGACAGATACGCAGTATTTT.

J is TRBJ1-5 and V is TRBV19; weak D call: TRBD1 (5 bases). Trimming shortened V by 7 bases and J by 3 bases, and 16 bases separated the two germline ends. Germline V gives CDR1 LNHDA, CDR2 SQIVND (reference sequence). The length of the CDR3 is 15 residues. This chain's CDR3 is CASTLDSDPNQPQHF. The CDR3 DNA is TGTGCCAGTACACTTGACAGCGACCCCAATCAGCCCCAGCATTTT.

This chain links TRBV4-1 with TRBJ2-3; D gene unclear. V lost 1 base and J 4 bases, leaving 6 bases between the germline ends. CDR3 length: 13 residues. From germline, CDR1 is MGHRA and CDR2 YSYEKL. The CDR3 loop is CASSQVPADTQYF. CDR3 DNA sequence: TGCGCCAGCAGCCAAGTCCCCGCAGATACGCAGTATTTT.

This chain joins TRBV10-2 and TRBJ2-7; TRBD1 is a possible D gene (6 bases). The germline V gene has CDR1 WSHSY and CDR2 SAAADI. CDR3 length: 13 amino acids. V lost 8 bases to trimming and J lost 1 base, with 12 bases between them. The CDR3 DNA follows: TGCGCCAGCGGAAGGACAGATTCCTACGAGCAGTACTTC. Residues: CASGRTDSYEQYF.

In the case of this clone: Additional DNA sequences in this sample encode the identical CDR3. The V and J genes are TRBV11-3 and TRBJ1-2; perhaps TRBD1 as D (6 bases). This CDR3 has 14 amino acids. Germline CDR1 reads SGHNT; CDR2 reads YENEEA. The germline V and J ends were trimmed by 0 bases and 2 bases, with 7 bases remaining between them. CDR3 coding DNA: TGTGCCAGCAGCTTAGAAACAGGGAACTATGGCTACACCTTC. It codes for CASSLETGNYGYTF.

This clone was counted a single time. The rearrangement links TRBV29-1 to TRBJ2-5; the D gene is possibly TRBD2 (5 bases). CDR1 and CDR2 (germline): SQVTM, ANQGSEA. V lost 3 bases and J 4 bases, leaving 6 bases between the germline ends. CDR3 length equals 11 residues. CDR3 DNA: TGCAGCGTTGAGGAGGCAGAGACCCAGTACTTC. Amino acids: CSVEEAETQYF.

This chain links TRBV5-1 with TRBJ2-7; TRBD1 matches at 9 bases. The V and J ends lost 2 bases and 5 bases, in that order; junction bases with no gene match: 2. The CDR3 is 13 residues long. Per the germline V gene, CDR1 is SGHRS and CDR2 is YFSETQ. CDR3 DNA sequence: TGCGCCAGCAGCTTAACAGGGGGCCACGAGCAGTACTTC. Protein: CASSLTGGHEQYF.

This clone was seen just once. The gene calls are TRBV6-5 and TRBJ1-1; 7 bases map to TRBD1. CDR3 size: 12 residues. The trim removed 5 bases at V and 12 bases at J, leaving 9 bases unmatched. The germline V gene has CDR1 MNHEY and CDR2 SVGAGI. CDR3 sequence (DNA): TGTGCCAGCAGTCGGACAGGCTTTCGGTCTTTCTTT. Protein product: CASSRTGFRSFF.

This rearrangement joins TRBV2 to TRBJ2-3, with 7 bases fitting TRBD1. Looked up from germline, CDR1 is SNHLY and CDR2 is FYNNEI. Losses at the gene ends were 6 bases for V and 3 bases for J; bases not matched to a gene: 6. The CDR3 extends over 14 amino acids. This CDR3 reads CASSPRTGTDTQYF. CDR3 coding DNA: TGTGCCAGCAGCCCCCGGACAGGAACAGATACGCAGTATTTT.

The gene calls are TRBV14 and TRBJ2-5; TRBD2 might be the D (6 bases). V lost 2 bases and J lost 1, with 17 bases in between. In germline, CDR1 is SGHDN, CDR2 FVKESK. CDR3 size: 17 residues. The CDR3 here is CASSQIRAYGGQETQYF. DNA of the CDR3: TGTGCCAGCAGCCAAATCAGGGCTTACGGGGGCCAAGAGACCCAGTACTTC.

This clone is judged medium-sized. The J gene is TRBJ1-1, the V gene TRBV6-6; D is undetermined. V lost 0 bases to trimming and J lost 5 bases, with 16 bases between them. Germline CDR1 MNHNY, CDR2 SVGAGI (reference sequence). The CDR3 sequence is 16 residues long. The CDR3 is CASSYSPPGQVTEAFF. CDR3 nucleotide sequence: TGTGCCAGCAGTTACTCGCCCCCCGGCCAGGTGACTGAAGCTTTCTTT.

This chain connects TRBV2 to TRBJ1-1; a possible D gene is TRBD1 (6 bases). Germline V CDR1 and CDR2: SNHLY, FYNNEI. The CDR3 loop spans 14 amino acids. V lost 7 bases, J lost 3 bases, and 15 bases lay in between. CDR3 residues: CASNRVQKHTEAFF. CDR3 DNA sequence: TGTGCCAGCAACAGGGTACAAAAACACACTGAAGCTTTCTTT.

This chain connects TRBV7-6 to TRBJ2-1; 10 nucleotides match TRBD2. This CDR3 region has 17 residues. The germline gives CDR1 SGHVS, CDR2 FNYEAQ. J lost 6 bases, V lost 3 bases, and 11 bases had no gene match. The CDR3: CASSLGKSGRAVNEQFF. For the CDR3, the DNA is TGTGCCAGCAGCTTGGGGAAGAGCGGGAGGGCCGTCAATGAGCAGTTCTTC.

The chain has TRBV7-9 and TRBJ1-3, with a tentative D call TRBD1 (5 bases). Trimming pared 1 base from V and 2 bases from J, leaving 9 bases between. This CDR3 has 15 amino acids. CDR1 is SEHNR, CDR2 FQNEAQ, per germline (reference sequence). The CDR3 is CASSLEAGTGNTIYF. The CDR3 region has the DNA TGTGCCAGCAGCTTAGAAGCAGGGACTGGAAACACCATATATTTT.

The CDR3 sequence is CASSDGRGSSYEQYF. As DNA, the CDR3 is TGTGCCAGCAGCGACGGACGGGGAAGCTCCTACGAGCAGTACTTC. The chain combines TRBV7-9 with TRBJ2-7, with a tentative D call TRBD2 (5 bases). Trimming shortened V by 5 bases and J by 0 bases, and 14 bases separated the two germline ends. CDR3 size: 15 residues. Germline V gene data show CDR1 as SEHNR and CDR2 as FQNEAQ (reference sequence). The full variable domain, its missing parts supplied by reference TRBV7-9 and TRBJ2-7, is DTGVSQNPRHKITKRGQNVTFRCDPISEHNRLYWYRQTLGQGPEFLTYFQNEAQLEKSRLLSDRFSAERPKGSFSTLEIQRTEQGDSAMYLCASSDGRGSSYEQYFGPGTRLTVT.

Concerning this clone itself: A read error may account for a junction end that differs from germline. This CDR3 is also generated by other DNA sequences in the sample. The V gene is TRBV5-1, the J gene TRBJ2-7, with D possibly being TRBD1 (6 bases). Germline V gives CDR1 SGHRS, CDR2 YFSETQ. This CDR3 spans 14 amino acids. This CDR3 is CASSSQGYSYEQYF. The CDR3 DNA sequence: TGCGCCAGTAGCTCACAGGGATATTCCTACGAGCAGTACTTC.

This rearrangement joins TRBV30 to TRBJ1-1; no definite D call. There are 15 residues in the CDR3. Germline lookup yields CDR1 GTSNPN and CDR2 SVGIG (reference sequence). V dropped 1 base and J dropped 4 bases, with 16 bases sitting between them. The CDR3 nucleotides read TGTGCCTGGAGTGCCTTGTGGGAGAGCGGCACTGAAGCTTTCTTT. It specifies CAWSALWESGTEAFF.

This clone has only a few counts. V is TRBV7-6 and J is TRBJ2-3, with 14 bases that match TRBD2. The CDR3 extends over 16 amino acids. Germline lookup yields CDR1 SGHVS and CDR2 FNYEAQ. V lost 5 bases to trimming and J lost 6 bases; unmatched junction nucleotides: 7. CDR3 protein: CASSLGTSGGSDTQYF. The CDR3 DNA reads TGTGCCAGCAGCCTCGGGACTAGCGGGGGTTCTGATACGCAGTATTTT.

The gene calls are TRBV7-2 and TRBJ1-4; tentatively, D is TRBD1 (6 bases). This CDR3 is 14 amino acids long. Germline V lookup: CDR1 SGHTA, CDR2 FQGNSA. With 5 bases removed from V and 3 bases from J, the gap between germline ends came to 10 bases. CDR3 sequence reads: CASSPDRSNEKLFF. CDR3 nucleotide sequence: TGTGCCAGCAGCCCCGACAGGTCTAATGAAAAACTGTTTTTT.

The chain employs TRBV6-1 and TRBJ2-1; 12 bases align to TRBD2. CDR3 length: 15 residues. Losses at the gene ends were 6 bases for V and 5 bases for J; bases not matched to a gene: 5. CDR1 MNHNS and CDR2 SASEGT come from the germline V gene. The DNA of the CDR3 is TGTGCCAGCAGCCGGACTAGCGGGGAACACAATGAGCAGTTCTTC. It yields the protein CASSRTSGEHNEQFF.

This chain joins TRBV9 and TRBJ2-3, with 8 bases fitting TRBD1. The germline V gene has CDR1 SGDLS and CDR2 YYNGEE. The V and J ends lost 4 bases and 2 bases, in that order; junction bases with no gene match: 9. CDR3 length equals 16 residues. This CDR3 reads CASSPSRDRYTDTQYF. CDR3 coding DNA: TGTGCCAGCAGCCCGAGTCGGGACAGGTACACAGATACGCAGTATTTT.

The chain employs TRBV6-6 and TRBJ2-3; TRBD1 agrees at 7 bases. J was trimmed by 2 bases and V by 6 bases; bases with no gene match: 11. Germline V CDR1 and CDR2: MNHNY, SVGAGI (reference sequence). This CDR3 has 16 residues. The CDR3 DNA reads as TGTGCCAGCAGATTTCAGACAGGGAGTATCACAGATACGCAGTATTTT. Amino acid sequence: CASRFQTGSITDTQYF.

The chain couples TRBV19 to TRBJ2-3; 9 bases fit TRBD2. The V and J ends lost 5 bases and 2 bases, in that order; junction bases with no gene match: 5. CDR3 length: 15 residues. Germline CDR1 and CDR2: LNHDA and SQIVND (reference sequence). The CDR3: CASSEWTSVTDTQYF. The CDR3 DNA reads as TGTGCCAGTAGTGAGTGGACTAGCGTCACAGATACGCAGTATTTT.

This chain joins TRBV9 and TRBJ1-4; weak D call: TRBD1 (5 bases). CDR3 length: 16 residues. The V end was cut by 2 bases, the J end by 0 bases, with 11 bases between. The germline V gene encodes CDR1 SGDLS and CDR2 YYNGEE. DNA of the CDR3: TGTGCCAGCAGCGTCGGAGGGGCGGCAACTAATGAAAAACTGTTTTTT. Its translation: CASSVGGAATNEKLFF.

The chain combines TRBV19 with TRBJ1-2, with D possibly TRBD1 on 5 matching bases. CDR1 is LNHDA, CDR2 SQIVND, per germline (reference sequence). The CDR3 totals 14 residues. Deletions cut 5 bases from V and 4 bases from J, with 14 bases between. The CDR3 DNA reads as TGTGCCAGTAGTTCTCAGACAGTCACCTATGGCTACACCTTC. This sequence encodes CASSSQTVTYGYTF.

The J gene is TRBJ2-3, the V gene TRBV9; the match to TRBD2 covers 9 bases. Per the germline V gene, CDR1 is SGDLS and CDR2 is YYNGEE. The CDR3 contains 16 residues. V shed 4 bases and J 3 bases; nucleotides not matched to a gene: 9. The DNA for the CDR3 is TGTGCCAGCAGCATTAGTGTAGCGGGGGTTACAGATACGCAGTATTTT. Its protein product is CASSISVAGVTDTQYF.